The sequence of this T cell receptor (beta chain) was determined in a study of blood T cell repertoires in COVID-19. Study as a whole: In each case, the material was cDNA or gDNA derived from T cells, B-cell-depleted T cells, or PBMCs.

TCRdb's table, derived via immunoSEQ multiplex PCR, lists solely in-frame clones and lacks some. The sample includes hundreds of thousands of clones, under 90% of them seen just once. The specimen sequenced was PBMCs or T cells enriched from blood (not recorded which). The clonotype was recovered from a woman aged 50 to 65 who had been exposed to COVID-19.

The CDR3 coding sequence is TGTGCCAGCAGCTTATCCAGGGACTCCTACGAGCAGTACTTC. It specifies CASSLSRDSYEQYF. J is TRBJ2-7 and V is TRBV7-8; D is possibly TRBD1 (5 bases). Germline V lookup: CDR1 SGHVS, CDR2 FQNEAQ. V lost 2 bases and J lost 0, with 8 bases in between. The CDR3 consists of 14 residues.